This T cell receptor (beta chain) was recorded in a study of blood T cell repertoires in COVID-19. Study as a whole: The samples span acute and convalescent COVID-19 from the United States, Italy and Spain. Sample material is recorded as cDNA or gDNA derived from T cells, B-cell-depleted T cells, or PBMCs.

Authors' methods: Scientists estimated how many nucleated cells there were by amplifying reference gene primers. The protocol was immunoSEQ multiplex PCR, while the TCRdb copy is restricted to in-frame clones and leaves out a portion. V and J calls and clone size come straight from that table; D and trimming were deduced from the DNA. The table shows under 80,000 clones, with more than 75% occurring only once. Sequences were obtained from peripheral blood. This clonotype was obtained from a human donor in a cohort sampled during active COVID-19.

The CDR3 bases are TGTGCCAGCAGTAGACAGGGCATCTCTGGAAACACCATATATTTT. Encoded protein: CASSRQGISGNTIYF. V gene TRBV28 combines with J gene TRBJ1-3; TRBD1 aligns across 7 bases. Germline assignment: CDR1 MDHEN and CDR2 SYDVKM. After removal of 5 bases from V and 0 bases from J, the junction contained 4 bases not matched to a gene. This CDR3 region has 15 residues.